The rows below give T cell receptor beta chains drawn from one sample of a study of blood T cell repertoires in COVID-19. Sequenced by immunoSEQ multiplex PCR; TCRdb stores in-frame clones only, minus some. Of fewer than 350,000 clones listed, roughly 89% are singletons. What was sequenced was PBMCs or T cells enriched from blood (not recorded which). These receptors originate from a man aged 60-69 years who had recovered from COVID-19. CDR3s include the opening cysteine and the closing phenylalanine or tryptophan. The D gene is left open where the match is weak. The listing skips clone size in some rows; elsewhere it reads once, few, many or a size class.

d_gene	j_gene	abundance	v_gene	CDR3aa	CDR3nt
TRBD1	TRBJ2-7	once	TRBV11-2	CASSPGQGTFYEQYF	TGTGCCAGCAGCCCAGGACAGGGGACCTTCTACGAGCAGTACTTC
-	TRBJ2-3	-	TRBV20-1	CSALQGNTQYF	TGCAGTGCTCTTCAGGGGAATACGCAGTATTTT
TRBD2	TRBJ2-1	-	TRBV9	CASSVTLAGPNEQFF	TGTGCCAGCAGCGTCACACTAGCGGGACCCAATGAGCAGTTCTTC
TRBD2	TRBJ2-3	-	TRBV29-1	CSVESDMTSGSWNTQYF	TGCAGCGTTGAATCCGATATGACTAGCGGGAGTTGGAATACGCAGTATTTT
TRBD2	TRBJ2-3	-	TRBV28	CASSSRRLAAGADTQYF	TGTGCCAGCAGTTCCCGCCGACTAGCGGCCGGGGCAGATACGCAGTATTTT
-	TRBJ1-5	-	TRBV20-1	CSASSAGALSNQPQHF	TGCAGTGCTAGTTCGGCAGGGGCACTCTCCAATCAGCCCCAGCATTTT
TRBD1	TRBJ2-3	-	TRBV19	CASSVGTGGWTDTQYF	TGTGCCAGTAGTGTTGGGACAGGGGGCTGGACAGATACGCAGTATTTT
TRBD2	TRBJ2-3	-	TRBV5-1	CASSLTSGSVGTDTQYF	TGCGCCAGCAGCTTGACTAGCGGGAGTGTAGGGACAGATACGCAGTATTTT
TRBD2	TRBJ2-3	-	TRBV6-1	CASSEGRLAVNPGRADTQYF	TGTGCCAGCAGTGAGGGTCGGCTAGCGGTAAACCCCGGGCGTGCAGATACGCAGTATTTT
-	TRBJ2-3	few	TRBV9	CASSPSRGTDTQYF	TGTGCCAGCAGCCCCAGCAGGGGCACAGATACGCAGTATTTT
TRBD2	TRBJ2-2	once	TRBV9	CASSPQGLANTGELFF	TGTGCCAGCAGCCCCCAGGGACTAGCTAACACCGGGGAGCTGTTTTTT
TRBD1	TRBJ1-3	-	TRBV6-5	CASSYWGQSSGNTIYF	TGTGCCAGCAGTTACTGGGGACAGAGCTCTGGAAACACCATATATTTT
-	TRBJ2-7	-	TRBV28	CASSLVQASGEQYF	TGTGCCAGCAGTTTAGTACAGGCTTCGGGCGAGCAGTACTTC
TRBD2	TRBJ2-7	-	TRBV5-1	CASSSGLAFSYEQYF	TGCGCCAGCAGCTCGGGACTAGCGTTCTCCTACGAGCAGTACTTC
TRBD1	TRBJ1-1	-	TRBV7-3	CASSLGRQGREAFF	TGTGCCAGCAGCCTTGGGAGACAGGGGAGGGAAGCTTTCTTT
-	TRBJ2-7	-	TRBV21-1	CASSKQTGAHSYEQYF	TGTGCCAGCAGCAAGCAAACGGGAGCCCACTCCTACGAGCAGTACTTC
-	TRBJ2-5	-	TRBV7-3	CASSKTGQGGETQYF	TGTGCCAGTTCAAAGACGGGCCAAGGGGGAGAGACCCAGTACTTC
-	TRBJ2-1	-	TRBV11-3	CASSLGSPSYNEQFF	TGTGCCAGCAGCTTAGGTAGCCCCTCCTACAATGAGCAGTTCTTC
-	TRBJ2-7	-	TRBV6-5	CASSIDTRPTYEQYF	TGTGCCAGCAGTATCGACACTAGGCCCACCTACGAGCAGTACTTC
TRBD2	TRBJ2-2	-	TRBV7-9	CASFGLGLAGGPWTGELFF	TGTGCCAGCTTTGGGCTGGGACTAGCGGGAGGGCCATGGACCGGGGAGCTGTTTTTT
-	TRBJ1-2	-	TRBV28	CASSFSWAYGYTF	TGTGCCAGCAGTTTTTCGTGGGCCTATGGCTACACCTTC
-	TRBJ1-3	-	TRBV4-2	CASSQARVFGNTIYF	TGTGCCAGCAGCCAAGCCAGGGTTTTCGGAAACACCATATATTTT
-	TRBJ2-5	-	TRBV5-6	CASSLGAIETQYF	TGTGCCAGCAGCTTGGGCGCGATAGAGACCCAGTACTTC
-	TRBJ1-5	-	TRBV2	CASSREVNQPQHF	TGTGCCAGCAGCCGAGAGGTCAATCAGCCCCAGCATTTT
TRBD1	TRBJ2-4	-	TRBV7-3	CASSRTGDIQYF	TGTGCCAGCAGCCGCACAGGGGACATTCAGTACTTC
-	TRBJ1-3	-	TRBV6-5	CASSYRGLTGNTIYF	TGTGCCAGCAGTTACCGCGGATTAACTGGAAACACCATATATTTT
-	TRBJ1-5	once	TRBV2	CASQLNYQPQHF	TGTGCCAGCCAACTAAACTATCAGCCCCAGCATTTT
TRBD1	TRBJ2-1	-	TRBV5-1	CASSNRDRGINEQFF	TGCGCCAGCAGCAACCGGGACAGGGGCATCAATGAGCAGTTCTTC
TRBD2	TRBJ2-1	-	TRBV2	CASSSGGGYEQFF	TGTGCCAGCTCCTCCGGGGGGGGATATGAGCAGTTCTTC
TRBD2	TRBJ2-3	-	TRBV7-9	CASMKAGDRTDTQYF	TGTGCCAGCATGAAAGCGGGAGATAGGACAGATACGCAGTATTTT
-	TRBJ2-4	-	TRBV6-2/TRBV6-3	CASSPNSVAKNIQYF	TGTGCCAGCAGCCCAAACAGTGTAGCCAAAAACATTCAGTACTTC
TRBD1	TRBJ1-3	-	TRBV28	CASSLYPRRGPGNTIYF	TGTGCCAGCAGTTTATACCCCCGCAGGGGGCCTGGAAACACCATATATTTT
TRBD2	TRBJ2-1	few	TRBV6-2/TRBV6-3	CASSTAGDSYNEQFF	TGTGCCAGCAGTACAGCGGGAGACTCGTACAATGAGCAGTTCTTC
-	TRBJ1-2	-	TRBV11-2	CASSRRGYDYGYTF	TGTGCCAGCAGCCGAAGGGGGTATGACTATGGCTACACCTTC
-	TRBJ2-7	few	TRBV21-1	CASIPGLASYEQYF	TGTGCCAGCATACCGGGACTAGCATCTTACGAGCAGTACTTC
TRBD2	TRBJ2-5	-	TRBV5-1	CASSLAPPSGGGTQETQYF	TGCGCCAGCAGCTTGGCCCCGCCGTCGGGAGGAGGGACCCAAGAGACCCAGTACTTC
-	TRBJ1-1	-	TRBV5-1	CASRDRGAGTEAFF	TGCGCCAGCAGGGACCGGGGGGCGGGCACTGAAGCTTTCTTT
TRBD2	TRBJ2-4	-	TRBV5-1	CASSPGLVLDSRNIQYF	TGCGCCAGCAGCCCGGGACTAGTTTTGGACTCCCGAAACATTCAGTACTTC
TRBD1	TRBJ2-3	-	TRBV6-5	CAIRKWGQLTDTQYF	TGTGCCATCAGGAAGTGGGGACAGCTCACAGATACGCAGTATTTT
TRBD1	TRBJ2-7	-	TRBV18	CASSPRQGSYEQYF	TGTGCCAGCTCACCGCGACAGGGCTCCTACGAGCAGTACTTC